The clone carrying this T cell receptor (beta chain) qualifies as medium-sized (0.01 to 0.1%). Its target is not known. These data belong to a study of CD8+ T cells in alopecia areata. Study-wide context: Twice daily, treated patients received 5 to 10 mg of oral tofacitinib. Study-wide points: The study found that many expanded lesional clones persisted in scalp and blood during tofacitinib. Both scalp clonality and the expanded CD8+ clones among the top 100 showed a significant decrease with tofacitinib. An increase in clonality over normal scalp was evident in lesional scalp, especially alopecia totalis/universalis.

Reverse transcribed after extraction, RNA yielded cDNA as the sequencing template. Sequenced by immunoSEQ multiplex PCR; TCRdb stores in-frame clones only, minus some. The sample carries about 74,000 clones, around 30% recorded once. Documented treatment: oral pan-JAK inhibitor, 5-10 mg twice daily. This CDR3 region has 17 residues. V gave up 4 bases and J gave up 2 bases; unmatched junction bases: 5. Germline-derived CDR1 and CDR2 are SGDLS and YYNGEE. The receptor was isolated from a human donor with alopecia areata. The source was CD8+ T cells sorted from blood, collected at week 4, from a patient treated with tofacitinib. The chain uses TRBV9 and TRBJ2-3, with 15 nucleotides matching TRBD2. The CDR3 reads CASSPGLAGGPTDTQYF. CDR3 nucleotides: TGTGCCAGCAGCCCAGGACTAGCGGGAGGGCCCACAGATACGCAGTATTTT.